The entry below gives a single T cell receptor beta chain sequence along with its context. The target of this receptor is not known. Base qualities are missing; no much larger clone stands one base away. The time point label corresponds to: cycle 2 day 1 (C2D1) of nivolumab. Relapse after autologous stem cell transplantation had occurred in all trial patients, and cohorts A, B and C were distinguished by prior brentuximab vedotin exposure. The trial cohort included 50 or so patients with relapsed/refractory classical Hodgkin lymphoma, and each patient had a best overall response of complete response, partial response or progressive disease. Trial patients were treated with single-agent nivolumab in the multi-cohort phase II CheckMate 205 trial. Best overall response was determined by an independent review committee according to the 2007 International Working Group response criteria. Trial PBMCs were obtained immediately prior to nivolumab initiation (C1D1) and on therapy at cycle 2 day 1 and cycle 4 day 1. Peripheral blood was collected in 8 mL Vacutainer Cell Preparation Tubes, from which PBMCs were isolated by centrifugation and then cryopreserved.

The data are from a study of PD-1 blockade in classical Hodgkin lymphoma (dated by TCRdb to 2020 to 2022). Looking at the study overall: Nivolumab dosing was 3 mg/kg intravenously every 2 weeks, continuing until either disease progression or unacceptable toxicity. A peripheral blood immune signature of response to PD-1 blockade in classical Hodgkin lymphoma was defined using TCR beta sequencing and CyTOF.

Genomic DNA was extracted with the Qiagen DNeasy kit from unsorted PBMCs and from negatively selected CD4+ and CD8+ fractions. TCR beta CDR3 regions were subjected to amplification by immunoSEQ multiplex PCR with primers that anneal to V and J segments. A synthetic immune receptor repertoire was used to minimize amplification bias, and any remaining bias was removed computationally after sequencing. Under the source paper's analysis protocol: Repertoire diversity was quantified as the Shannon entropy index using custom Python scripts. Unsorted, CD4+ and CD8+ repertoires were analyzed separately, except in combined analyses where CD4+ and CD8+ sequences were merged in silico. A clone was considered expanded if an increase in frequency of at least 2-fold after treatment relative to C1D1 was found, and a pseudocount of 0.5 was applied to clones undetected at baseline. Singleton clones were defined as clones with 0 or 1 copy at C1D1, and non-singleton clones were defined as clones with 2 or more copies. Clones expanded in unsorted samples were assigned a CD4+, CD8+ or unknown annotation through matching of protein sequences in sorted samples from the same patient. Wilcoxon tests on paired samples were used to test diversity changes from C1D1 to C4D1. The immuneACCESS repertoire file appears here via TCRdb, limited to in-frame rearrangements. These files lack a portion of the clones; in checked studies, under half of the deficit traces to unresolved V genes, and the cause of the others is not known. D and trimming were read from the DNA, whereas the V and J calls and clone size are those reported in that table. This sample comprises about 58,000 clones, approximately 90% of them detected only once. Clones ranked in the top ten supply more than 9% of the sample.

Broader findings and caveats from the paper: Trial patients achieving complete response had baseline diversity similar to newly diagnosed patients, whereas partial responders and progressors had significantly lower diversity. A significant rise by C4D1 was seen in CD4+ but not CD8+ TCR diversity (p=0.0027 vs p=0.16), with the rise being most apparent in complete responders (p=0.02). Lower diversity was observed in patients in whom nivolumab was started less than 1 year after ASCT, and these patients were excluded from later analyses so that confounding by immune reconstitution would be avoided. Baseline TCR diversity was reported as lower in newly diagnosed patients than in healthy donors, and lower still in relapsed/refractory patients. The study was limited to a single clinical trial cohort, and causes of repertoire differences, possibly disease activity or prior therapy, remained undefined.

CDR1 and CDR2, per the germline V gene, are SGHTA and FQGNSA. The CDR3 holds 22 amino acids from the cysteine to the phenylalanine. Just the 66-base CDR3 DNA is kept, in frame starting at base 1. Trimming removed 0 bases from V and 0 bases from J; the gene matches leave 13 bases unexplained. This sequence was found in a human donor with classical Hodgkin lymphoma. The sample was peripheral blood mononuclear cells (PBMCs), taken before the second cycle of nivolumab. The rearrangement combines TRBV7-2 with TRBJ2-3, and TRBD2 matches 15 of the central bases. CDR3 protein: CASSLALGTSGRLPLSTDTQYF. The nucleotide sequence reads TGTGCCAGCAGCTTAGCACTCGGGACTAGCGGGAGGCTGCCCCTAAGCACAGATACGCAGTATTTT.